These 31 T cell receptor beta chains came from one sample sequenced in a study of tumor and adjacent non-tumor tissue in lung cancer. Three rounds of nested PCR, following a modified ARM-PCR protocol, produced the TCRbeta library. TCRdb reprocessed the multiplex PCR reads via MiXCR and lists one record per CDR3 protein. The repertoire holds approximately 120,000 distinct CDR3 sequences, 75% seen once, with more than 35% in the top ten. No cell sorting was done before RNA was extracted from the tissue. What was sequenced was lung tumor tissue. The origin of the receptors is a woman aged 60-75 years with non-small cell lung cancer.

This clonotype was observed a single time. A much larger clonotype is one base distant, so this may be a read error. This rearrangement joins TRBV4-1 to TRBJ2-1; 11 nucleotides line up with TRBD2. CDR1 and CDR2 from the germline V gene are MGHRA and YSYEKL. Losses at the gene ends were 3 bases for V and 10 bases for J; bases not matched to a gene: 8. CDR3 size: 15 residues. In nucleotides, the CDR3 is TGCGCCAGCAGCCACGGGACTAGCGGAGAGATAGAGCAGTTCTTC. Translated, it gives CASSHGTSGEIEQFF.

As to this clonotype: A much larger clone differs by one base, so this may be a read error. Here the CDR3 omits its conserved ending phenylalanine or tryptophan, so a read error is the likely source. The chain links TRBV20-1 to TRBJ2-7, with 8 bases fitting TRBD1. V trimming: 1 base; J trimming: 0 bases; junction bases outside the gene matches: 5. The length of the CDR3 is 15 residues. Germline CDR1 is DFQATT and CDR2 is SNEGSKA (reference sequence). CDR3 sequence (DNA): TGCAGTGCTAGAGGGCAGGGGGCGTTCTCCTACGAGCAGTACTTA. Translated: CSARGQGAFSYEQYL.

This clonotype was found many times. The chain has TRBV4-1 and TRBJ1-1; D gene uncertain. With 3 bases removed from V and 1 base from J, the gap between germline ends came to 12 bases. The CDR3 is 15 residues long. Germline loops: CDR1 MGHRA, CDR2 YSYEKL. The DNA of the CDR3 is TGCGCCAGCAGCCACTTCGGACTTTCGAACACTGAAGCTTTCTTT. This sequence encodes CASSHFGLSNTEAFF.

This clonotype was counted a single time. The conserved final phenylalanine or tryptophan is absent from the CDR3, which likely points to a read error. The chain has TRBV11-3 and TRBJ2-3, with D uncertain. Per the germline V gene, CDR1 is SGHNT and CDR2 is YENEEA. CDR3 length equals 14 residues. Trimming removed 1 base from V and 4 bases from J, with 9 bases in between. The CDR3 loop reads CASSLAPHPDTQYS. Here the CDR3 DNA reads TGTGCCAGCAGCTTAGCCCCCCACCCAGATACGCAGTATTCT.

This clonotype was seen at least ten times. The rearrangement links TRBV6-2 or TRBV6-3 to TRBJ2-1, with unresolved D. In germline, CDR1 is MNHEY, CDR2 SVGEGT. Trimming left V 5 bases short and J 9 bases short, with 8 bases between. The CDR3 extends over 11 amino acids. The CDR3 protein is CASSGDLEQFF. The CDR3 nucleotides are TGTGCCAGCAGTGGGGATCTTGAGCAGTTCTTC.

This clonotype was picked up many times. The rearrangement uses TRBV4-3 and TRBJ1-1, with a tentative D call TRBD1 (6 bases). The CDR3 is 13 amino acids. Trimming shortened V by 3 bases and J by 10 bases, and 15 bases separated the two germline ends. Germline lookup yields CDR1 LGHNA and CDR2 YSLEER. CDR3 DNA sequence: TGCGCCAGCAGCCAGGCGACAGGCTACGGAGCTTTCTTT. The encoded protein is CASSQATGYGAFF.

About this clonotype: A much more abundant neighbour one base away suggests this may be a read error. V and J are TRBV4-2 and TRBJ2-1, with 10 positions matching TRBD2. The germline gives CDR1 LGHNA, CDR2 YNFKEQ. The CDR3 is 17 residues long. The chain's CDR3 is CTSSQGEREGPFNEQFF. CDR3 bases: TGTACCAGCAGCCAGGGGGAGCGGGAGGGCCCTTTTAATGAGCAGTTCTTC.

V is TRBV11-2 and J is TRBJ1-4, with 7 bases fitting TRBD1. This CDR3 has 15 residues. V lost 9 bases, J lost 8 bases, and 15 bases stayed unmatched. CDR1 is SGHAT, CDR2 FQNNGV, per germline. Here the CDR3 reads CASSQRTGSSEKLFF. The CDR3 DNA is TGTGCCAGTAGCCAACGGACAGGCTCATCCGAAAAACTGTTTTTT.

As regards this clonotype: One end of the junction does not line up with germline, which may come from a read error. V is TRBV11-1 and J is TRBJ2-7; D remains ambiguous. Germline V gives CDR1 SGHAT, CDR2 FQDESV (reference sequence). CDR3 length equals 13 residues. This chain's CDR3 is CVSSRVDSYEQYF. The DNA of the CDR3 is TGTGTCAGCAGCCGTGTGGACTCCTACGAGCAGTACTTC.

V and J are TRBV28 and TRBJ2-5; no definite D call. Trimming stripped 5 bases from V and 4 bases from J, with 8 bases between. Germline-derived CDR1 and CDR2 are MDHEN and SYDVKM. The CDR3 sequence is 12 residues long. The CDR3 nucleotides read TGTGCCAGCAGTAGAGAGCGAGAGACCCAGTACTTC. Translation gives CASSRERETQYF.

This clonotype was observed at least ten times. The V gene is TRBV20-1, the J gene TRBJ1-2; D not certain. The ends were cut back, 0 bases at V and 4 bases at J, with 12 bases in the middle. CDR1 DFQATT and CDR2 SNEGSKA come from the germline V gene (reference sequence). The CDR3 loop spans 14 amino acids. CDR3 DNA: TGCAGTGCTAGAGACAACAGCAAGCTCTATGGCTACACCTTC. Its protein product is CSARDNSKLYGYTF.

On this clonotype: A much larger clone sits a single nucleotide away, making a read error possible. This chain links TRBV6-2 or TRBV6-3 with TRBJ2-1, with D perhaps TRBD2 (5 bases). V was trimmed by 6 bases and J by 2 bases, leaving 14 bases between them. There are 15 residues in the CDR3. CDR1 is MNHEY, CDR2 SVGEGT, per germline. The CDR3, as DNA: TGTGCCAGCAGCTCAGAGCGGCGGACCTACAATGAGCAGTTCTTC. Its translation is CASSSERRTYNEQFF.

Within the sample, this clonotype is medium-sized. The CDR3 DNA follows: TGTGCCAGCAGCCCAGTCTTGGAGGGGAACACTGAAGCTTTCTTT. Translating gives CASSPVLEGNTEAFF. The chain is built from TRBV6-2 or TRBV6-3 and TRBJ1-1; D gene uncertain. Between the trimmed V and J ends, which lost 6 bases and 1 base, there was a span of 15 bases. This CDR3 comprises 15 residues. Per the germline V gene, CDR1 is MNHEY and CDR2 is SVGEGT.

This clonotype was counted a few times. A much more abundant neighbour one base away suggests this may be a read error. The chain recombines TRBV10-2 with TRBJ2-7, with D maybe TRBD1 (6 bases). CDR3 length equals 14 residues. The germline V gene encodes CDR1 WSHSY and CDR2 SAAADI. The CDR3 DNA sequence: TGCGCCAGCAGATACAGGGCGGACTCCTACAAGCAGTACTTC. Protein: CASRYRADSYKQYF.

A remark on this clonotype: A much more abundant neighbour one base away suggests this may be a read error. The V call is TRBV12-3 or TRBV12-4, the J call TRBJ1-5; no definite D call. This CDR3 spans 12 amino acids. CDR3 bases: TGTGTCAAACGACCGTGTAATCAGTCCCAGCATTTT. It is translated as CVKRPCNQSQHF.

J is TRBJ2-5 and V is TRBV11-2; a possible D gene is TRBD2 (6 bases). This CDR3 spans 12 amino acids. With 7 bases removed from V and 8 bases from J, the gap between germline ends came to 14 bases. CDR1 SGHAT and CDR2 FQNNGV come from the germline V gene. Here the CDR3 DNA reads TGTGCCAGCACTCGGGGGAGAGATACCCAGTACTTC. Protein: CASTRGRDTQYF.

The rearrangement links TRBV24-1 to TRBJ2-2; D unclear. The CDR3 length is 13 residues. The germline V gene has CDR1 KGHDR and CDR2 SFDVKD. Between the trimmed V and J ends, which lost 9 bases and 2 bases, there was a span of 9 bases. CDR3 region: CATSGENTGELFF. CDR3 DNA: TGTGCCACCTCTGGGGAAAACACCGGGGAGCTGTTTTTT.

On this clonotype: Mismatch with germline at one junction end may stem from a read error. The chain is built from TRBV4-3 and TRBJ2-1, with D uncertain. This CDR3 region has 12 residues. Germline V lookup: CDR1 LGHNA, CDR2 YSLEER. The CDR3 is CARSLVRSEQFF. DNA for the CDR3: TGCGCCAGAAGCCTAGTTCGAAGTGAGCAGTTTTTC.

As regards this clonotype: A read error may produce the germline difference seen at one junction end. This sequence joins TRBV6-6 and TRBJ2-1, with D unresolved. The length of the CDR3 is 11 residues. Germline V lookup: CDR1 MNHNY, CDR2 SVGAGI (reference sequence). CDR3 in amino acids: CASTFFGERFF. CDR3 DNA: TGTGCCAGCACCTTTTTTGGTGAGCGGTTCTTC.

This clonotype has ten or more counts. The V and J genes are TRBV12-3 or TRBV12-4 and TRBJ2-7; maybe TRBD2 (6 bases). The CDR3 length is 14 residues. V gave up 6 bases and J gave up 6 bases, with 18 bases separating them. The DNA for the CDR3 is TGTGCCAGCAGGAGTGGGGGGTCTTTGAGCGAGCAGTACTTC. It specifies CASRSGGSLSEQYF.

On this clonotype itself: The junction departs from the called germline gene at one end, perhaps through a read error. V usage is TRBV11-2 and J usage is TRBJ1-1, with D maybe TRBD1 (6 bases). In germline, CDR1 is SGHAT, CDR2 FQNNGV. CDR3 length: 13 amino acids. CDR3 bases: TGTACCAGTGTTAAAACAGGGAGCACTGATGCTTTCTTT. It is translated as CTSVKTGSTDAFF.

At least ten counts were recorded for this clonotype. The chain links TRBV6-5 to TRBJ1-2, with TRBD1 matching over 10 bases. V trimming: 0 bases; J trimming: 7 bases; junction bases outside the gene matches: 11. The V gene's germline CDR1 is MNHEY and CDR2 SVGAGI. The CDR3 is 17 residues long. CDR3 coding DNA: TGTGCCAGCAGTTACTCCATCCCCGGGACAGGGGAGGGTGGCTACACCTTC. This sequence encodes CASSYSIPGTGEGGYTF.

A word on this clonotype: A much more abundant neighbour one base away suggests this may be a read error. The CDR3 reads CSGQTGLNEQFF. The CDR3 DNA follows: TGCAGTGGCCAGACAGGGCTCAATGAGCAGTTCTTC. V usage is TRBV20-1 and J usage is TRBJ2-1, with 7 nucleotides matching TRBD1. With 7 bases clipped from V and 6 bases from J, the junction kept 6 bases outside the gene matches. Germline V gives CDR1 DFQATT, CDR2 SNEGSKA (reference sequence). The length of the CDR3 is 12 residues.

Of note for this clonotype: One base away lies a much larger clone, so this may be a sequencing read error. This chain uses TRBV20-1 with TRBJ1-1; D unresolved. The CDR3 has 13 amino acids. Per germline, CDR1 DFQATT and CDR2 SNEGSKA (reference sequence). Between the trimmed V and J ends, which lost 0 bases and 5 bases, there was a span of 10 bases. In DNA, the CDR3 is TGCAGTGCTAGAGAATCGGGGAAAACTGAAGCTTTCTTT. This translates into CSARESGKTEAFF.

As for this clonotype: At one end the junction does not follow the germline gene, possibly because of a read error. V is TRBV11-3 and J is TRBJ1-6; no reliable D call. The CDR3 is made up of 13 amino acids. CDR1 and CDR2 (germline): SGHNT, YENEEA. The CDR3 coding sequence is TGTCCCAGTAGCCCGCCGGGGTCCTCACCCCTCCACTTT. Its translation: CPSSPPGSSPLHF.

This clonotype was recorded at least ten times. V gene TRBV20-1 combines with J gene TRBJ1-2, with 7 bases fitting TRBD1. V lost 4 bases, J lost 2 bases, and 7 bases stayed unmatched. Germline assignment: CDR1 DFQATT and CDR2 SNEGSKA (reference sequence). The CDR3 sequence is 14 residues long. The CDR3 loop is CSAKGQFENYGYTF. As DNA, the CDR3 is TGCAGTGCTAAGGGACAGTTCGAAAACTATGGCTACACCTTC.

Note on this clonotype: A much larger clone lies one base from this, so it may be a read error. The gene calls are TRBV6-5 and TRBJ1-3, with D maybe TRBD1 (6 bases). Germline CDR1 and CDR2: MNHEY and SVGAGI. The CDR3 runs 14 residues. This CDR3 is CVSSLAGVGNTIYF. CDR3 nucleotides: TGTGTCAGCAGTTTGGCAGGGGTTGGAAACACCATATATTTT.

V is TRBV28 and J is TRBJ1-3; unclear D gene. Germline CDR1 MDHEN, CDR2 SYDVKM. The CDR3 is 14 residues long. Between the trimmed V and J ends, which lost 8 bases and 0 bases, there was a span of 11 bases. CDR3 bases: TGTGCCAGCGAGATCTACAGCTCTGGAAACACCATATATTTT. Its protein product is CASEIYSSGNTIYF.

This clonotype was counted a few times. Possible read error: a much larger clone is one base away. This chain uses TRBV20-1 with TRBJ1-1, with D perhaps matching TRBD1 (5 bases). From germline, CDR1 is DFQATT and CDR2 SNEGSKA (reference sequence). Trimming shortened V by 4 bases and J by 1 base, and 16 bases separated the two germline ends. The CDR3 runs 15 residues. CDR3 DNA sequence: TGCAGTGCTATCACAACTCACGGGGGGAACACTGAAGCTTTCTTT. Encoded protein: CSAITTHGGNTEAFF.

A note on this clonotype: Likely a read error: the CDR3 ends without its conserved phenylalanine or tryptophan. The V and J genes are TRBV20-1 and TRBJ2-7; TRBD2 matches at 9 bases. This CDR3 is 14 amino acids long. Per germline, CDR1 DFQATT and CDR2 SNEGSKA (reference sequence). V shed 3 bases, J shed 6 bases, and the junction held 9 bases outside the gene matches. CDR3 nucleotides: TGCAGTGCTAGTAGACTAGCGGCTACTGGCGAGCAGTACTCA. This sequence encodes CSASRLAATGEQYS.

The chain uses TRBV12-3 or TRBV12-4 and TRBJ2-1; tentative D call: TRBD1 (5 bases). The V and J ends lost 4 bases and 0 bases respectively, with 10 bases between them. This CDR3 spans 15 amino acids. The CDR3 DNA follows: TGTGCCAGCAGTTCCAGCAGGGCCTCCTACAATGAGCAGTTCTTC. It yields the protein CASSSSRASYNEQFF.